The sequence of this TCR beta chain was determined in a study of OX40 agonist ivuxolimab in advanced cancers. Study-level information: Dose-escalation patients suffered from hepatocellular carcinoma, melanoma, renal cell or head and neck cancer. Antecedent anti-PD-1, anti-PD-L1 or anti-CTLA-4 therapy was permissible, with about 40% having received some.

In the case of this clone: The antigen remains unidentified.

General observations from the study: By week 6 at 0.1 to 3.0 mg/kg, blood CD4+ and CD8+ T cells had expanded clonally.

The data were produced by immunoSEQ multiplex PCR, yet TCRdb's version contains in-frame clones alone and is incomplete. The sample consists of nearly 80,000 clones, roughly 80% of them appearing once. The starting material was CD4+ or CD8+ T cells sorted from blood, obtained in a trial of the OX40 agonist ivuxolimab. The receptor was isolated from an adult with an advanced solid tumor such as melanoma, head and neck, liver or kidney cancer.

CDR3 region: CASSLRETGFGYTF. The CDR3 DNA reads as TGTGCCAGCAGTTTAAGGGAGACAGGGTTTGGCTACACCTTC. V gene TRBV27 combines with J gene TRBJ1-2; 7 nucleotides agree with TRBD1. Per the germline V gene, CDR1 is MNHEY and CDR2 is SMNVEV (reference sequence). J gave up 7 bases and V 2 bases, and 7 bases lay outside the gene matches. This CDR3 has 14 residues.